Below, one TCR beta chain is given with its context. These data belong to a study of blood T cell repertoires in COVID-19. Overall study context: The United States, Italy and Spain provided the acute and convalescent COVID-19 samples. In each case, the material was cDNA or gDNA derived from T cells, B-cell-depleted T cells, or PBMCs.

The authors' processing: Reference gene primer amplification yielded estimated nucleated cell counts. Profiling relied on immunoSEQ multiplex PCR, and the TCRdb table lists in-frame clones only, not all of them. V and J calls and clone size follow that table, whereas D and trimming were derived from the DNA. This table holds about 120,000 clones, about three quarters found once. The sequencing sample was made of peripheral blood. This sequence originates from a woman aged 70 to 79 with acute or convalescent COVID-19.

The CDR3 loop is CASSEVLETQYF. DNA for the CDR3: TGTGCCAGCAGCGAGGTTCTGGAGACCCAGTACTTC. This rearrangement joins TRBV2 to TRBJ2-5; D is unclear. The CDR3 contains 12 residues. Trimming removed 6 bases at V and 5 bases at J, with 10 bases between. Germline CDR1 and CDR2: SNHLY and FYNNEI.